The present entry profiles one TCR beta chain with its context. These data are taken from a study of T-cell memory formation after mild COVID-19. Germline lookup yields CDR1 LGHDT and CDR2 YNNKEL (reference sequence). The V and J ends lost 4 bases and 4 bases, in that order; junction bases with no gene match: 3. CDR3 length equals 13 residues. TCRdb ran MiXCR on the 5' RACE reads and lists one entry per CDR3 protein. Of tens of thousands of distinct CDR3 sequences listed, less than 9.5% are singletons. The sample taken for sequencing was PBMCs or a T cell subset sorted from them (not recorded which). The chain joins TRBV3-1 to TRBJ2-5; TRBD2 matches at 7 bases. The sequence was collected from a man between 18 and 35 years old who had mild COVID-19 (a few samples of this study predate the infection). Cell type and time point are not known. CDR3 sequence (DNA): TGTGCCAGCAGCCCAGCGGGGTTAGAGACCCAGTACTTC. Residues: CASSPAGLETQYF.